Listed below are T cell receptor beta chains from one sample, sequenced in a study of human T cells and chemical hapten exposure. TCRdb ran MiXCR on the RACE reads and lists one entry per CDR3 protein. The sample lists 150,000 to 200,000 distinct CDR3 sequences; 20% to 25% were seen once. The material was whole blood, obtained in connection with sensitization to the hapten diphenylcyclopropenone (DPC). These receptors all stem from a woman aged 45 to 65 with alopecia areata. Some clones in this sample may be carry-over from other donors' samples. Both conserved end residues are part of each CDR3.

CDR3aa	v_gene	j_gene
CSAMKVSTGELFF	TRBV20-1	TRBJ2-2
CASSLGDRAGYTF	TRBV28	TRBJ1-2
CASRTARPGLAGEGTQYF	TRBV11-2	TRBJ2-3
CASSPAGARYNEQFF	TRBV5-1	TRBJ2-1
CAWSPLGTGGDEQPQHF	TRBV30	TRBJ1-5
CASSQDRAVGPQHF	TRBV4-2	TRBJ1-5
CGARDPPGDTQYF	TRBV20-1	TRBJ2-3
CSVAGTGGPGELFF	TRBV29-1	TRBJ2-2
CASSRRTGGNEKLFF	TRBV7-9	TRBJ1-4
CASSSTSSGSLNEQYF	TRBV5-1	TRBJ2-7
CASSALPGLAGNEQFF	TRBV27	TRBJ2-1
CASSPDSGGYNEQFF	TRBV7-7	TRBJ2-1
CASSPTGTVNSPLHF	TRBV28	TRBJ1-6
CASSLRTRQVNEKLFF	TRBV7-2	TRBJ1-4
CAISALTGELFF	TRBV10-3	TRBJ2-2
CASSSRGPRRTEAFF	TRBV7-2	TRBJ1-1
CASSLEYGETQYF	TRBV5-1	TRBJ2-5
CASSPSGSHTGELFF	TRBV6-5	TRBJ2-2
CASSLTERSTNEQFF	TRBV5-1	TRBJ2-1
CASRRQDPEAFF	TRBV6-2/TRBV6-3	TRBJ1-1
CASSIYLSGKTPFAKNIQYF	TRBV19	TRBJ2-4
CASSQDVWGGKLFF	TRBV4-2	TRBJ1-4
CSARDHGGRAPLHF	TRBV20-1	TRBJ1-6
CASRTTKPQETQYF	TRBV6-6	TRBJ2-5
CATSSHLAGGFQFF	TRBV15	TRBJ2-1
CSARDSRGTTNEKLFF	TRBV20-1	TRBJ1-4
CASSQPGTGGNEQFF	TRBV4-1	TRBJ2-1
CASGRDTQRGELYF	TRBV2	TRBJ2-7